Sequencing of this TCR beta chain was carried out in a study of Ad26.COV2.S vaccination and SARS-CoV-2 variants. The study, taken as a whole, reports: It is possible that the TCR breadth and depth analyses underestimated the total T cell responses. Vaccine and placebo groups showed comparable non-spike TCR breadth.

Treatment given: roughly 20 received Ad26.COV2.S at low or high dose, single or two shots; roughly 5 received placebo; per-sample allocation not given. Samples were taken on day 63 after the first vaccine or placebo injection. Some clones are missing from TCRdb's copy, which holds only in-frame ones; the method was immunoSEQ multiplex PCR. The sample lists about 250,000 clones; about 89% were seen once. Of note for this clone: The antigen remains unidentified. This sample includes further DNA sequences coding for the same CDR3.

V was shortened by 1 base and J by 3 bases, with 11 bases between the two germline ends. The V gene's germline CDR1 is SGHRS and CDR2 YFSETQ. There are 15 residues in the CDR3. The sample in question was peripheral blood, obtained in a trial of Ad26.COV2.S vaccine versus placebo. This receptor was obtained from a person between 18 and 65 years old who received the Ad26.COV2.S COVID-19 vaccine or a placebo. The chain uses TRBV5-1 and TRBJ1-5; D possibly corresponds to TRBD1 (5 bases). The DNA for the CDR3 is TGCGCCAGCAGCTTGACTGGGGCGGACAATCAGCCCCAGCATTTT. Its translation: CASSLTGADNQPQHF.